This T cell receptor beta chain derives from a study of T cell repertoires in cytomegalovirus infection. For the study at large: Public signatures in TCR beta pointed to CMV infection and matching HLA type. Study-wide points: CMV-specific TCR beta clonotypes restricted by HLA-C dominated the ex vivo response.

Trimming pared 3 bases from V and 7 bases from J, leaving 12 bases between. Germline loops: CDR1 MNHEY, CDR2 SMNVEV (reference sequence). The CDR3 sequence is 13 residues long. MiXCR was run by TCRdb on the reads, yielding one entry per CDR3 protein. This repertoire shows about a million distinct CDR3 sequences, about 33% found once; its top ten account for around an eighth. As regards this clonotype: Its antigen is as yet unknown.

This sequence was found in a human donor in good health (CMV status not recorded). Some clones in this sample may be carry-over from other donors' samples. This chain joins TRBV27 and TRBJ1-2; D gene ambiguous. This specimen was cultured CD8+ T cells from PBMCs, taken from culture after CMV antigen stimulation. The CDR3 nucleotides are TGTGCCAGCAGTTTTAGCGGGTACGGTGGCTACACCTTC. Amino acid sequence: CASSFSGYGGYTF.